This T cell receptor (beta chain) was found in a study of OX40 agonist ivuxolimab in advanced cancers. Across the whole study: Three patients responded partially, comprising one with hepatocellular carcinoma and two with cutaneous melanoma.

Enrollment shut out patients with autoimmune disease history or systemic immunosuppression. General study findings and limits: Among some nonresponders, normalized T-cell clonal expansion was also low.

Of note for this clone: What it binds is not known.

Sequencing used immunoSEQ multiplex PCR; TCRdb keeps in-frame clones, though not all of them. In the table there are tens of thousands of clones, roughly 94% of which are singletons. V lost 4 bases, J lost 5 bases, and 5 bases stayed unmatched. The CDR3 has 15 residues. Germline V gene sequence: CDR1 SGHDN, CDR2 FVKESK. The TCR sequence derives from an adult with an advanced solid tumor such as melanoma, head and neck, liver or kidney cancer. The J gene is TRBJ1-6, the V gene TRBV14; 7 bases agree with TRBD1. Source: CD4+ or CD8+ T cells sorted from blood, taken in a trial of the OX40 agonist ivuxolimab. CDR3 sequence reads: CASSLMTGNNSPLHF. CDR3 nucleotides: TGTGCCAGCAGCCTAATGACAGGGAATAATTCACCCCTCCACTTT.